This T cell receptor beta chain was recovered during a study of T cell repertoires in cytomegalovirus infection. Study-wide background: CMV infection together with matching HLA type was indicated by public TCR beta signatures. Study-wide results and limits: Summed frequency of shared TCR beta families picked out CMV carriers who also had the relevant HLA. It was HLA-C-restricted CMV-specific TCR beta clonotypes that dominated the response ex vivo.

Turning to this clonotype: What it binds is unknown. A single base separates this from a much larger clone, so it may be a read error.

TCRdb fed the reads into MiXCR, producing one record per CDR3 protein. The sample yields about 400,000 distinct CDR3 sequences, 15% to 20% seen once. The germline gives CDR1 SGHTA, CDR2 FQGNSA. The CDR3 length is 15 residues. V shed 7 bases, J shed 5 bases, and the junction held 10 bases outside the gene matches. This TCR was recovered from a human donor in good health (CMV status not recorded). Some clones in this sample may be carry-over from other donors' samples. The chain has TRBV7-2 and TRBJ2-7; 11 bases line up with TRBD2. Sequencing was done on a sample of PBMCs. Written as DNA, the CDR3 is TGTGCCAGCAACCTGACGGGACTAGCGGTTGACGAGCAGTACTTC. Translating gives CASNLTGLAVDEQYF.